This T cell receptor beta chain was retrieved from a study of CD8 T cells in ankylosing spondylitis. Making use of molecular barcodes, quantitative 5'-RACE generated TCR beta libraries. MiXCR, run by TCRdb on the 5' RACE reads, gives a single entry per CDR3 protein. The data show 250,000 or so distinct CDR3 sequences, about 10% seen once. Study-level findings and limits: A TCR beta motif of under ten highly homologous variants appeared characteristic of ankylosing spondylitis blood.

This clonotype occurred many times. No antigen is known for it. Germline CDR1 is LGHDT and CDR2 is YNNKEL (reference sequence). The CDR3 has 15 amino acids. The J segment lost 5 bases and the V segment lost 3 bases, leaving 2 bases of the junction unmatched. Sequences were obtained from blood, either unsorted or a sorted T cell fraction (not recorded which). This sequence joins TRBV3-1 and TRBJ2-7, with 15 nucleotides matching TRBD2. The receptor was isolated from a male donor with ankylosing spondylitis or in good health (not recorded which). CDR3 amino acids: CASSQRTSGRDEQYF. The CDR3 bases are TGTGCCAGCAGCCAGCGGACTAGCGGGAGGGACGAGCAGTACTTC.